The rows below give T cell receptor beta chains drawn from one sample of a study of shared clonotypes between healthy human individuals. Libraries were prepared by immunoSEQ multiplex PCR; TCRdb keeps only in-frame clonotypes and omits some of them. This sample yields about 1.5 million clones, of which approximately 97% are seen a single time; roughly 1.2% belongs to the top ten. The sequencing input was naive CD4+ T cells sorted from blood. The receptors derive from a man younger than 45 in good health. Each CDR3 is given with its conserved first and last residue. D genes are given only for firm matches. Not all rows give a size; the values are once, few, many and, for expanded clones, a class.

NA	TRBV10-3	TRBJ2-5	NA	TGTGCCATCAGTGAGTCTCAGCCAAGCGGACAAGAGACCCAGTACTTC	CAISESQPSGQETQYF
once	TRBV27	TRBJ2-1	NA	TGTGCCAGCAGTTCGCGGACTGGAGAGCAGTTCTTC	CASSSRTGEQFF
NA	TRBV7-9	TRBJ1-4	NA	TGTGCCAGCAGCTTAGCTTCGAGCACGGTGGGGGAAAATGAAAAACTGTTTTTT	CASSLASSTVGENEKLFF
NA	TRBV9	TRBJ2-1	TRBD1	TGTGCCAGCAGTTCTCAGGGGGCCACCTACAATGAGCAGTTCTTC	CASSSQGATYNEQFF
NA	TRBV4-2	TRBJ2-7	NA	TGTGCCAGCAGCGGACCAAGCCCTCTCGAGCAGTACTTC	CASSGPSPLEQYF
NA	TRBV18	TRBJ2-7	NA	TGTGCCAGCCTAGATTTTAGGGCCGGGGAGCAGTACTTC	CASLDFRAGEQYF
NA	TRBV25-1	TRBJ2-2	NA	TGTGCCAGCAGTGAATTAGTTTCAGGCACCGGGGAGCTGTTTTTT	CASSELVSGTGELFF
NA	TRBV10-1	TRBJ2-3	TRBD2	TGCGCCAGCAGTGATCCGGGAGGGCCCACAGATACGCAGTATTTT	CASSDPGGPTDTQYF
NA	TRBV7-9	TRBJ2-3	TRBD2	TGTGCCAGCAGCTCAGGACTAGCGGTAAACACAGATACGCAGTATTTT	CASSSGLAVNTDTQYF
NA	TRBV29-1	TRBJ1-5	TRBD1	TGCAGCGTTGAGGGACAGGGGGCAGGACAGCCCCAGCATTTT	CSVEGQGAGQPQHF
NA	TRBV5-4	TRBJ2-1	NA	TGTGCCAGCAGCTTGGACTACAATGAGCAGTTCTTC	CASSLDYNEQFF
NA	TRBV18	TRBJ2-5	NA	TGTGCCAGCTCACCGCAGGGAAGGCAAGAGACCCAGTACTTC	CASSPQGRQETQYF
few	TRBV7-9	TRBJ2-7	TRBD2	TGTGCCAGCAGCCCTAGCGGACCTTCCTACGAGCAGTACTTC	CASSPSGPSYEQYF
NA	TRBV5-1	TRBJ2-1	NA	TGCGCCAGCTCCCGGAGGGGGGGGGATGAGCAGTTCTTC	CASSRRGGDEQFF
NA	TRBV27	TRBJ2-5	TRBD1	TGTGCCAGCAGTTTCTACAGGGGACAGGGGCCGGAGACCCAGTACTTC	CASSFYRGQGPETQYF
NA	TRBV27	TRBJ2-5	NA	TGTGCCAGCAGTCCCGTTGGCGAGACCCAGTACTTC	CASSPVGETQYF
few	TRBV29-1	TRBJ2-7	NA	TGCAGCGTAGGTGGAACCTACGAGCAGTACTTC	CSVGGTYEQYF
NA	TRBV5-4	TRBJ2-5	NA	TGTGCCAGCAGCTTAAGGCTCCAAAAGACCCAGTACTTC	CASSLRLQKTQYF
NA	TRBV28	TRBJ2-1	NA	TGTGCCAGCAGTTTAAGGGGACCCAACAATGAGCAGTTCTTC	CASSLRGPNNEQFF
NA	TRBV5-8	TRBJ1-1	NA	TGTGCCAGCAATCCTTACCGGGACCTACCGAACACTGAAGCTTTCTTT	CASNPYRDLPNTEAFF
NA	TRBV18	TRBJ1-1	NA	TGTGCCAGCTCACCGACGAGGGTTGAAGCTTTCTTT	CASSPTRVEAFF
NA	TRBV28	TRBJ2-6	NA	TGTGCCAGCAGTTTAGGAGGGGTCTCTGGGGCCAACGTCCTGACTTTC	CASSLGGVSGANVLTF
NA	TRBV27	TRBJ2-7	TRBD2	TGTGCCAGCAGTTTGTTAGCGGGAGCATCCTACGAGCAGTACTTC	CASSLLAGASYEQYF
NA	TRBV5-1	TRBJ2-2	NA	TGCGCCAGCAGCTTGGGCAGCGGGTCCGGGGAGCTGTTTTTT	CASSLGSGSGELFF
NA	TRBV13	TRBJ1-3	NA	TGTGCCATCAACATTGGAAACACCATATATTTT	CAINIGNTIYF
NA	TRBV18	TRBJ2-7	NA	TGTGCCAGCTCACCAGGACAGAGACCCTACGAGCAGTACTTC	CASSPGQRPYEQYF
NA	TRBV18	TRBJ1-1	NA	TGTGCCAGCTCGAACACTGAAGCTTTCTTT	CASSNTEAFF
NA	TRBV5-6	TRBJ2-7	NA	TGTGCCAGCAGCATCAAGGACGGATACTCCTACGAGCAGTACTTC	CASSIKDGYSYEQYF
NA	TRBV6-6	TRBJ1-1	TRBD1	TGTGCCAGCAGTCAGCAGGGGGCCGACACTGAAGCTTTCTTT	CASSQQGADTEAFF
NA	TRBV15	TRBJ2-1	NA	TGTGCCACCAGCGGCATTAGGGGTATCGCCTACAATGAGCAGTTCTTC	CATSGIRGIAYNEQFF
NA	TRBV15	TRBJ2-1	NA	TGTGCCACCAGCAGAGATAGGGCTAGCGCTTCCTACAATGAGCAGTTCTTC	CATSRDRASASYNEQFF
NA	TRBV5-1	TRBJ2-1	TRBD2	TGCGCCAGCAGCCCCGGACTAGCGGGAGATTACCATGAGCAGTTCTTC	CASSPGLAGDYHEQFF
NA	TRBV5-1	TRBJ2-2	TRBD1	TGCGCCAGCAGCTCCCCGACAGGGGTGACCGGGGAGCTGTTTTTT	CASSSPTGVTGELFF